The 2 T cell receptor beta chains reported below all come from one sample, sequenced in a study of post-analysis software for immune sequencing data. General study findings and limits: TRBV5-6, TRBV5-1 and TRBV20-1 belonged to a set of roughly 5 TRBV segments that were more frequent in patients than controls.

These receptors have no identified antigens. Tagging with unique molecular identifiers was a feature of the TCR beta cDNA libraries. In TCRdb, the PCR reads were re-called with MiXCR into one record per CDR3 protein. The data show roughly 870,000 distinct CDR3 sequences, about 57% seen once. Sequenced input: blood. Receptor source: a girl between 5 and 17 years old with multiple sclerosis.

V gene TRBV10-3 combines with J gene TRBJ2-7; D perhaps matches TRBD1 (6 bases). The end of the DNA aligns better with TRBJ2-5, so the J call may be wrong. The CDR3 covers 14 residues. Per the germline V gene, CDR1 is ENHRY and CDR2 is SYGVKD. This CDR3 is CAIRRQAQSETQYF. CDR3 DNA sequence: TGTGCCATCAGGAGACAGGCACAAAGTGAGACCCAGTACTTC.

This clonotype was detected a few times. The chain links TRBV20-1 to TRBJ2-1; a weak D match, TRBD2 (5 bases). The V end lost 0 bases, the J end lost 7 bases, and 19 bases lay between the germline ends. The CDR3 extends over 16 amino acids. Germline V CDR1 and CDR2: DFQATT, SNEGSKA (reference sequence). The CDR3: CSARDPGRGSGNEQFF. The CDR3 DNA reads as TGCAGTGCTAGAGATCCCGGCCGGGGATCTGGGAATGAGCAGTTCTTC.